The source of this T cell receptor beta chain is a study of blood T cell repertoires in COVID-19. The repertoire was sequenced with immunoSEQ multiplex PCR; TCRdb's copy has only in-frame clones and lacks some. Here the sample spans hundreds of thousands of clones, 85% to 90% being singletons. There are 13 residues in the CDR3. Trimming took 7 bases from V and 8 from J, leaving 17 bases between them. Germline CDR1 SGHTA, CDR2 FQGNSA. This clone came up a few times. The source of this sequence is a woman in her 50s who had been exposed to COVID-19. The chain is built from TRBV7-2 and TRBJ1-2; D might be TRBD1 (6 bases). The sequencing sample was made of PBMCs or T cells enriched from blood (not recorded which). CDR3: CASNNDRTRGYTF. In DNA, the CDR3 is TGTGCCAGCAACAATGACAGGACGCGCGGCTACACCTTC.